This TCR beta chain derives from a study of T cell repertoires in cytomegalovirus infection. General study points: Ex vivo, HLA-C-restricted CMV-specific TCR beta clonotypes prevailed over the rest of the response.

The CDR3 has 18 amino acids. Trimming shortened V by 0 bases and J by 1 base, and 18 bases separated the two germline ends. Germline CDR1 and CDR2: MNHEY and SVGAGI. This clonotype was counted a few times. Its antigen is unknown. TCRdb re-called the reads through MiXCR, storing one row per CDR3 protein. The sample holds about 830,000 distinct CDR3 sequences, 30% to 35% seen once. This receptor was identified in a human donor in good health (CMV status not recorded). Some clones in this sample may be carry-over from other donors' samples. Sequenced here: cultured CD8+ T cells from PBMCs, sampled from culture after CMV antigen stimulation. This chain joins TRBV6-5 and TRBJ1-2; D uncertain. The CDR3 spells CASSYSIRKGALNYGYTF. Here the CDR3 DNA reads TGTGCCAGCAGTTACTCGATTAGGAAGGGTGCCCTTAACTATGGCTACACCTTC.